This T cell receptor beta chain was obtained from a study of cytomegalovirus exposure and HLA in healthy donors (dated by TCRdb to the late 2010s). Study-wide context: According to a later analysis, one platform produced both the roughly 130 validation repertoires and the approximately 670 repertoires of the first cohort. The study was designed to test whether signatures of past pathogen exposure could be identified by cataloging public T cell receptors. Besides the first cohort of under 700 subjects, a separate validation cohort made up of over 95 different subjects was used. To predict cytomegalovirus infection status, the study combined high-throughput TCR immunosequencing, statistical association of individual TCRs with disease status, and machine learning. The paper as a whole reports these results and caveats: In vitro tests confirmed that three of the cytomegalovirus-associated TCR beta chains recognize cytomegalovirus antigens. Most TCR sequences were seen in very few donors, while some public TCRs were found in many individuals. In the study, about 150 TCR beta chains were listed as associated with cytomegalovirus. Of the cluster scores, 85% to 95% were above 0 in a later analysis, which found that TCRs clustered in the first cohort also tended to co-occur in the 130 or so validation repertoires. All 120 or so repertoires were used to score co-occurrence in the validation cohort in a later analysis, because that analysis had no HLA typing for the cohort. The classifier was reported to diagnose cytomegalovirus status with high specificity and sensitivity in both the original and validation cohorts. The authors suggested that the approach could potentially be extended to other disease states and immunological phenotypes.

To prepare the library, the immunoSEQ multiplex PCR assay was applied. Per the original workflow: To diagnose cytomegalovirus status from the catalog of TCR beta chain sequences, a statistical classification framework was built. TCRdb took this table from immuneACCESS and kept in-frame rearrangements with V and J called. Such tables lack part of the clones; where checked against another copy, unresolved V genes explain under half of the gap, and the rest is unexplained. The V and J calls and clone size were taken over from that table, and D and trimming were inferred from the DNA. This sample comprises some 190,000 clones, more than 75% of them detected only once. In total, the top ten clones hold roughly 1.5% of the sample. The donors were included in the validation cohort of roughly 130 subjects, a group kept apart from the roughly 670-subject first cohort. Germline trimming amounts to 0 bases on V and 3 bases on J, with 3 as the count of junction bases outside the gene matches. Spanning cysteine to phenylalanine, the CDR3 consists of 14 amino acids. Left in the record is the CDR3 DNA by itself, 42 bases read in frame from the first base. According to the germline V gene, CDR1 reads SGHDT and CDR2 reads YYEEEE.

Details on this clone: Its specific antigen is unknown. No much larger clone is present one base from it, and per-base qualities are unavailable.

What was sequenced was PBMCs. The V gene is TRBV5-6 and the J gene is TRBJ2-7, and 7 junctional nucleotides match TRBD1. The receptor was isolated from a woman aged 18 to 35 in good health and CMV-seronegative. The CDR3 amino acid sequence is: CASSLGQGNYEQYF. In nucleotide form, the sequence is TGTGCCAGCAGCTTGGGACAGGGAAACTACGAGCAGTACTTC. Joined to the reference TRBV5-6 and TRBJ2-7 proteins, this CDR3 gives the full variable domain: DAGVTQSPTHLIKTRGQQVTLRCSPKSGHDTVSWYQQALGQGPQFIFQYYEEEERQRGNFPDRFSGHQFPNYSSELNVNALLLGDSALYLCASSLGQGNYEQYFGPGTRLTVT.